This T cell receptor beta chain was recorded in a study of beta chain features in type 1 diabetes. A word on this clone: What it recognizes is unknown.

The sequenced template was cDNA made from the entire isolated RNA. The data were produced by immunoSEQ multiplex PCR, yet TCRdb's version contains in-frame clones alone and is incomplete. The sample comprises some 640,000 clones, around an eighth of which are singletons, and just under 0.04% rests with the top ten. General study results and limits: Researchers report that Type 1 diabetes patients had moderately but significantly shorter TCRB CDR3s across all four CD4+ subsets. Using cDNA template may skew counts toward highly expressing activated cells.

Germline V gene data show CDR1 as MNHEY and CDR2 as SVGAGI. The CDR3 is made up of 15 amino acids. J gave up 2 bases and V 7 bases, and 7 bases lay outside the gene matches. The sequence came from a young man with type 1 diabetes. Sequencing was performed on naive CD4+ T cells from blood. V gene TRBV6-5 combines with J gene TRBJ2-3; 9 bases agree with TRBD2. CDR3 bases: TGTGCCAGCACCTCGACTAGCGGACCCACAGATACGCAGTATTTT. Residues: CASTSTSGPTDTQYF.